This T cell receptor (beta chain) comes out of a study of blood T cells in healthy people across ages (dated by TCRdb to about 2015). A note on the overall study: In model experiments, template switching captured about one uniquely barcoded TCR beta cDNA molecule for every two T cells. For two donors (one aged 18 to 30 and one aged 80 or older), the study analyzed two additional independent replicas of 1 million unique cDNA reads from the same blood draw. To avoid experimental bias, donors of different ages were randomly spread across the sequencing lanes. Donors were grouped into four age groups: young (average roughly 16 years), middle-aged (about 40), aged (about 60) and long-lived (around 80). The study measured age-related changes in TCR beta repertoire diversity using deep sequencing normalized with unique cDNA molecular identifiers. What the research found in general, with its limitations: Because the CMV infection status of the donors was unknown, age-related changes in expanded clonotypes may potentially have been confounded. Estimates of total diversity based on one million sequenced T cells were regarded as lower bounds and as underestimates. Observed TCR beta diversity correlated strongly with the percentage of naive T cells measured by flow cytometry. Because profiling used bulk unsorted PBMCs, naive and antigen-experienced compartments could not be compared conclusively. As age increased, observed TCR beta diversity per million T cells dropped in a roughly linear way, and a significant reduction was already evident by age 40. Compared with the aged group, the long-lived group had more naive CD4+ T cells, fewer expanded clones and increased TCR diversity, suggesting age selection.

This clonotype was seen a handful of times. Its antigen has not been determined. One base away there is no much larger clone; base qualities are not given. The donors were a few dozen Caucasian individuals from Russia, aged roughly 6 to 100 years, who were systemically healthy. Ten milliliters of peripheral blood were drawn from each donor into EDTA-treated Vacutainer tubes. PBMCs were isolated by Ficoll-Paque density-gradient centrifugation, with at least 6.5 million obtained per sample. Total RNA was extracted from PBMCs with Trizol reagent, with at least 6 micrograms obtained per sample. Naive CD45RAhigh/CD27high T cell percentages were measured by flow cytometry on a PBMC aliquot from every donor. CDR1 and CDR2 are drawn from the germline V gene: LGHNA, YNFKEQ. Relative to germline, V is 4 bases shorter and J is 13 bases shorter, with 23 bases between their ends. Measured from the cysteine to the phenylalanine, the CDR3 is 15 residues long. The kept DNA is CDR3 alone, 45 bases in frame from the first base.

Library preparation employed 5' RACE. Data came from an Illumina HiSeq 2500. A second roughly 6 to 12 cycle PCR used a sample-barcoded 5' primer and a J-beta primer mix. A unique molecular identifier was introduced onto each TCR beta cDNA molecule by a template-switch 5' adaptor carrying 12 random nucleotides. At least 2.5 million CDR3-containing paired-end reads were obtained from each sample. First-strand cDNA was synthesized from all RNA with the Mint cDNA synthesis kit, primed by a TRBC-specific oligonucleotide. Following uracil-DNA glycosylase treatment, a first 18-cycle PCR with universal primers M1SS and BC2_uni_R was performed on all cDNA. The study's processing was this. Normalization of each sample was performed by random selection of 1 million high-quality reads, each carrying a distinct molecular identifier. Reads sharing molecular identifiers were discarded rather than binned into consensus sequences. MiTCR, set to a Q25 quality threshold and the strictest error-elimination algorithm, was used for CDR3 identification, clonotype clustering and error correction. A nonparametric unseen species model with Euler transformation was used to estimate lower-bound total TCR beta diversity. TCRdb's own reprocessing of the public reads used fastp at Q25 and MiXCR and kept productive beta chains. Merged by CDR3 protein, the rows form single entries marked with the most common genes and DNA. For this entry, the V and J calls and clone size follow TCRdb and not the study's own pipeline. The sample yields about 1.5 million distinct CDR3 sequences; 42% were counted once. The top ten hold around 8% of the sample.

Sequencing used blood. The receptor comes from a woman aged 18-29 years in good health. Recombination linked TRBV4-2 to TRBJ2-1, with a tentative D gene TRBD2 over 6 matching bases. Here is the DNA: TGTGCCAGCAGCCTGTTGGTGGGAGGCGGGGAGACCCAGTTCTTC. Its protein is CASSLLVGGGETQFF.